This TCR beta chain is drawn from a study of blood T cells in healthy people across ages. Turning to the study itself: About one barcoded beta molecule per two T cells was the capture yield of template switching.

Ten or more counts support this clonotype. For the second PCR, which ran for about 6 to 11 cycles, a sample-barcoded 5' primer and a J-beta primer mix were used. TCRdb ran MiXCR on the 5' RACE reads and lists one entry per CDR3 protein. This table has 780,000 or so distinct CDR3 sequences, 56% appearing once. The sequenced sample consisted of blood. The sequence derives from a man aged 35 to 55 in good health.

The CDR3 nucleotides are TGCAGTGCAAACCCCGGACAGGGATTTGGCAATCAGCCCCAGCATTTT. Amino acid sequence: CSANPGQGFGNQPQHF. The chain recombines TRBV20-1 with TRBJ1-5; 8 bases match TRBD1. Per germline, CDR1 DFQATT and CDR2 SNEGSKA (reference sequence). V lost 6 bases, J lost 2 bases, and 12 bases stayed unmatched. The CDR3 is made up of 16 amino acids.